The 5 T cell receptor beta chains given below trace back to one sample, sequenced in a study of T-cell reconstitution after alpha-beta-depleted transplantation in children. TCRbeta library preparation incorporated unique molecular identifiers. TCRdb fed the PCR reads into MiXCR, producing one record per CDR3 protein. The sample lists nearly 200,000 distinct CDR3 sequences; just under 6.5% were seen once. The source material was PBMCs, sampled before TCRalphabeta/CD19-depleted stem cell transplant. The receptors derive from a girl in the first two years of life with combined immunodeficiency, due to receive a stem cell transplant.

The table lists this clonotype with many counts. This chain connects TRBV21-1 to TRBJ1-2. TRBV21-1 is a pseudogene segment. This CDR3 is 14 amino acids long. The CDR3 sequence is CASTPRSVTAGYTF. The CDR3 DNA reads TGTGCCAGCACTCCCCGAAGTGTTACGGCTGGCTACACCTTC.

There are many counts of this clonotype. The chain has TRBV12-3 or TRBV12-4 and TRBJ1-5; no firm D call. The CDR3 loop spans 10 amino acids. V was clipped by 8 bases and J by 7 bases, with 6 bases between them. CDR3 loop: CASGGQPQHF. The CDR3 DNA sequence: TGTGCCAGCGGTGGGCAGCCCCAGCATTTT.

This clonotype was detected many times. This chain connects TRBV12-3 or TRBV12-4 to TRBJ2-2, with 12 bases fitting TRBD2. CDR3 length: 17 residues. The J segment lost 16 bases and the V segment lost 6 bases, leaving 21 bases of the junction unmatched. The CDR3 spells CASSSRKTSGGPWDKFF. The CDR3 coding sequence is TGTGCCAGCAGCTCCCGCAAGACTAGCGGGGGCCCGTGGGATAAGTTTTTT.

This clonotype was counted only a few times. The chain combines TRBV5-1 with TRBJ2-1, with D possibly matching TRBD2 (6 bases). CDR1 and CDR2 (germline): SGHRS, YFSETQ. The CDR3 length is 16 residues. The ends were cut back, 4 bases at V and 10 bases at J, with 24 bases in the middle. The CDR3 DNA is TGCGCCAGCAGCGCCATCTGGGACTCTCCCTTTGTGGAGCAGTTCTTC. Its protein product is CASSAIWDSPFVEQFF.

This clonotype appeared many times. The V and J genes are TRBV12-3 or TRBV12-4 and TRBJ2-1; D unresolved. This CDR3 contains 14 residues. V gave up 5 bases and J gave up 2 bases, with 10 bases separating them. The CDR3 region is CASSPQIPYNEQFF. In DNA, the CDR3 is TGTGCCAGCAGTCCACAGATTCCCTACAATGAGCAGTTCTTC.